The 20 T cell receptor beta chains reported below all come from one sample, sequenced in a study of T cell changes during pregnancy in multiple sclerosis. This table comes from immunoSEQ multiplex PCR, and its TCRdb copy is limited to in-frame clones, with some not included. The sample consists of tens of thousands of clones, roughly 93% of them appearing once. The sequences come from CD8+ T cells from peripheral blood mononuclear cells, collected in the third trimester of pregnancy. Source of these receptors: a female donor with multiple sclerosis, enrolled in a pregnancy study.

V usage is TRBV27 and J usage is TRBJ2-2, with 7 bases that match TRBD1. With 5 bases clipped from V and 7 bases from J, the junction kept 7 bases outside the gene matches. The length of the CDR3 is 14 residues. Germline-derived CDR1 and CDR2 are MNHEY and SMNVEV (reference sequence). The CDR3 nucleotides are TGTGCCAGCAGTGGGACAGACCCGTACGGGGAGCTGTTTTTT. Protein: CASSGTDPYGELFF.

This rearrangement joins TRBV15 to TRBJ1-1, with D uncertain. Between the trimmed V and J ends, which lost 5 bases and 1 base, there was a span of 8 bases. From germline, CDR1 is LNHNV and CDR2 YYDKDF (reference sequence). The CDR3 runs to 13 residues. CDR3: CATSSRSNTEAFF. CDR3 nucleotide sequence: TGTGCCACCAGCTCGAGGTCGAACACTGAAGCTTTCTTT.

The chain couples TRBV6-4 to TRBJ2-7; perhaps TRBD2 as D (5 bases). Germline CDR1 and CDR2: MRHNA and SNTAGT. The CDR3 runs to 13 residues. V lost 3 bases and J 3 bases, leaving 9 bases between the germline ends. The CDR3 coding sequence is TGTGCCAGCAGTGATGGGGAGATCTACGAGCAGTACTTC. It translates to CASSDGEIYEQYF.

The genes are TRBV27 and TRBJ1-4; TRBD1 is a possible D gene (6 bases). Germline assignment: CDR1 MNHEY and CDR2 SMNVEV (reference sequence). Between the trimmed V and J ends, which lost 2 bases and 7 bases, there was a span of 11 bases. The CDR3 runs to 14 residues. The CDR3 loop reads CASSLVQGTEKLFF. Written as DNA, the CDR3 is TGTGCCAGCAGTTTAGTCCAGGGGACTGAAAAACTGTTTTTT.

This chain joins TRBV27 and TRBJ1-4, with no clear D. Trimming stripped 6 bases from V and 2 bases from J, with 13 bases between. CDR1 is MNHEY and CDR2 is SMNVEV in the germline V gene (reference sequence). CDR3 length equals 15 residues. CDR3 residues: CASSQLPWTNEKLFF. The CDR3 coding sequence is TGTGCCAGCAGCCAGTTACCGTGGACTAATGAAAAACTGTTTTTT.

V usage is TRBV4-1 and J usage is TRBJ2-7; D unresolved. The CDR3 is 19 amino acids. The V gene lost 0 bases and the J gene lost 2 bases, with 23 bases spanning the gap. From germline, CDR1 is MGHRA and CDR2 YSYEKL. CDR3 residues: CASSQDRRETHENPYEQYF. In nucleotides, the CDR3 is TGCGCCAGCAGCCAAGATAGGCGCGAGACTCACGAAAATCCCTACGAGCAGTACTTC.

The chain carries TRBV7-3 and TRBJ2-3; 8 bases are shared with TRBD2. The V segment lost 0 bases and the J segment 6 bases; nucleotides outside the gene matches: 5. The germline CDR1 and CDR2 sequences are SGHTA and FQGTGA. This CDR3 contains 15 residues. The DNA for the CDR3 is TGTGCCAGCAGCTTAACGGGTGGCGGGGGGGATACGCAGTATTTT. It encodes CASSLTGGGGDTQYF.

The chain joins TRBV5-6 to TRBJ1-1; D is unresolved. V was clipped by 0 bases and J by 6 bases, with 9 bases between them. Germline V CDR1 and CDR2: SGHDT, YYEEEE. The CDR3 loop spans 13 amino acids. The chain's CDR3 is CASSLGRGPEAFF. DNA for the CDR3: TGTGCCAGCAGCTTGGGACGTGGGCCTGAAGCTTTCTTT.

The rearrangement links TRBV7-9 to TRBJ1-1; 7 bases agree with TRBD1. The ends lost 3 bases at V and 7 bases at J; junction bases unmatched: 2. Per germline, CDR1 SEHNR and CDR2 FQNEAQ (reference sequence). The CDR3 covers 12 residues. The CDR3 loop is CASSLGQSEAFF. Written as DNA, the CDR3 is TGTGCCAGCAGCTTGGGACAGAGTGAAGCTTTCTTT.

The chain is built from TRBV19 and TRBJ2-7; D possibly corresponds to TRBD2 (6 bases). The CDR3 consists of 14 residues. The V gene lost 3 bases and the J gene lost 3 bases, with 12 bases spanning the gap. Germline V lookup: CDR1 LNHDA, CDR2 SQIVND (reference sequence). The CDR3 nucleotides are TGTGCCAGTAGTATTGCTAGCGTAGACTACGAGCAGTACTTC. Its protein product is CASSIASVDYEQYF.

The rearrangement joins TRBV30 to TRBJ2-2; D is undetermined. Per the germline V gene, CDR1 is GTSNPN and CDR2 is SVGIG (reference sequence). Trimming removed 5 bases from V and 3 bases from J, with 7 bases in between. The CDR3 length is 12 residues. In DNA form, the CDR3 reads TGTGCCTGGGGTAGTTACACCGGGGAGCTGTTTTTT. Translation gives CAWGSYTGELFF.

The chain uses TRBV7-9 and TRBJ1-6, with D possibly being TRBD1 (5 bases). The CDR3 runs 14 residues. CDR1 is SEHNR, CDR2 FQNEAQ, per germline (reference sequence). V was pared by 3 bases and J by 8 bases, with 11 bases between. The CDR3 is CASSFEGDHSPLHF. The CDR3 nucleotides are TGTGCCAGCAGCTTTGAAGGGGATCATTCACCCCTCCACTTT.

The chain couples TRBV21-1 to TRBJ2-5; the table assigns TRBD1, which was not confirmed against the DNA. TRBV21-1 is shown as a pseudogene. The CDR3 spans 14 residues. The CDR3 DNA reads as TGTGCCAGCGTCCCCCAGGGGATTAGGGAGACCCAGTACTTC. The encoded protein is CASVPQGIRETQYF.

V gene TRBV6-1 combines with J gene TRBJ2-7, with TRBD1 identical over 8 bases. V lost 3 bases and J lost 2; bases outside the gene matches: 3. The CDR3 is made up of 14 amino acids. Per germline, CDR1 MNHNS and CDR2 SASEGT. The CDR3 sequence is CASSEDREAYEQYF. The CDR3 nucleotides read TGTGCCAGCAGTGAGGACAGGGAAGCCTACGAGCAGTACTTC.

The chain recombines TRBV27 with TRBJ1-2; D possibly corresponds to TRBD1 (6 bases). The CDR3 contains 13 residues. Germline V CDR1 and CDR2: MNHEY, SMNVEV (reference sequence). V was clipped by 4 bases and J by 4 bases, with 10 bases between them. The CDR3, as DNA: TGTGCCAGCAGTTCTGGGGGCACCTATGGCTACACCTTC. This codes for CASSSGGTYGYTF.

CDR3: CASSLNTYEQYF. CDR3 DNA sequence: TGTGCCAGCAGCCTAAATACCTACGAGCAGTACTTC. This chain uses TRBV7-9 with TRBJ2-7; unclear D gene. Germline assignment: CDR1 SEHNR and CDR2 FQNEAQ (reference sequence). This CDR3 region has 12 residues. V was shortened by 5 bases and J by 2 bases, with 7 bases between the two germline ends.

The V and J genes are TRBV2 and TRBJ2-1, with D perhaps TRBD2 (6 bases). The CDR3 is 14 amino acids. Trimming shortened V by 5 bases and J by 5 bases, and 13 bases separated the two germline ends. Germline values: CDR1 SNHLY, CDR2 FYNNEI. CDR3: CASSYEGLNNEQFF. The CDR3, as DNA: TGTGCCAGCAGTTATGAGGGACTGAACAATGAGCAGTTCTTC.

V is TRBV7-9 and J is TRBJ1-1; possible D gene TRBD1, 6 bases. There are 15 residues in the CDR3. V lost 5 bases and J lost 5, with 18 bases in between. CDR1 is SEHNR and CDR2 is FQNEAQ in the germline V gene (reference sequence). The CDR3 DNA sequence: TGTGCCAGCAGCCAGGGGCCGGGACGAGGAACTGAAGCTTTCTTT. This codes for CASSQGPGRGTEAFF.

The chain couples TRBV6-5 to TRBJ1-4, with D tentatively TRBD1 (5 bases). Trimming took off 4 bases at V and 8 bases at J, with 11 bases between the two ends. Germline V gene data show CDR1 as MNHEY and CDR2 as SVGAGI. This CDR3 is 13 amino acids long. CDR3 protein: CASSSMTVEKLFF. As DNA, the CDR3 is TGTGCCAGCAGTTCGATGACAGTGGAAAAACTGTTTTTT.

This CDR3 is CSVFDTNTGELFF. The CDR3 DNA reads as TGCAGCGTTTTTGACACAAACACCGGGGAGCTGTTTTTT. The rearrangement joins TRBV29-1 to TRBJ2-2, with D uncertain. The CDR3 length is 13 residues. The V gene lost 5 bases and the J gene lost 2 bases, with 9 bases spanning the gap. Germline V gene lookup returns CDR1 SQVTM and CDR2 ANQGSEA.